Detailed here is one TCR beta chain. Its antigen is still unknown. The entry originates in a study of shared clonotypes between healthy human individuals. Points from the study as a whole: Genetic and exposure-history diversity was limited by the few donors.

The assay was run at deep level. TCRdb's table, derived via immunoSEQ multiplex PCR, lists solely in-frame clones and lacks some. The table shows fewer than 1 million clones, with around 96% occurring only once. This CDR3 comprises 14 residues. Trimming stripped 1 base from V and 3 bases from J, with 7 bases between. Germline CDR1 reads SGHVS; CDR2 reads FNYEAQ. CD8 cells classed as naive were CD45RO-negative and positively selected for CCR7, excluding terminally differentiated effector memory CD45RA+ cells. The specimen sequenced was naive CD8+ T cells sorted from blood. The rearrangement uses TRBV7-6 and TRBJ1-5, with unresolved D. The TCR comes from a man aged 25-45 years in good health. This CDR3 is CASSLGTYNQPQHF. In nucleotides, the CDR3 is TGTGCCAGCAGCTTAGGGACTTACAATCAGCCCCAGCATTTT.